This T cell receptor (beta chain) was recorded in a study of blood T cell repertoires in COVID-19. Study information: Samples came from the United States, Italy and Spain, spanning acute and convalescent COVID-19.

The CDR3 extends over 14 amino acids. Trimming stripped 3 bases from V and 3 bases from J, with 8 bases between. From germline, CDR1 is SGHTA and CDR2 FQGNSA. Here immunoSEQ multiplex PCR was the method, and the copy in TCRdb shows in-frame clones only, minus some. The data contain 270,000 or so clones, around 84% of them singletons. The receptor was isolated from a woman aged 45 to 65 who had been exposed to COVID-19. V is TRBV7-2 and J is TRBJ1-4, with D possibly matching TRBD1 (5 bases). Material for sequencing was PBMCs or T cells enriched from blood (not recorded which). The CDR3 nucleotides read TGTGCCAGCAGCTTGGGGCGCGCTAATGAAAAACTGTTTTTT. Protein: CASSLGRANEKLFF.